The 15 T cell receptor beta chains listed next were all sequenced from one sample in a study of shared clonotypes between healthy human individuals. This table comes from immunoSEQ multiplex PCR, and its TCRdb copy is limited to in-frame clones, with some not included. The repertoire holds about 120,000 clones, with more than 65% as singletons. Source material: memory CD8+ T cells sorted from blood. Sample subset: CD45RO+ cells pooled with CCR7-negative TemRA cells. Receptors originate from a woman aged 25 to 45 in good health.

The DNA of the CDR3 is TGTGCCAGCAGTGAACTCCAGATTTTCAACTCTGGGGCCAACGTCCTGACTTTC. It specifies CASSELQIFNSGANVLTF. The chain uses TRBV6-1 and TRBJ2-6, with unresolved D. The CDR3 extends over 18 amino acids. The V end lost 2 bases, the J end lost 0 bases, and 14 bases lay between the germline ends. Germline CDR1 and CDR2: MNHNS and SASEGT.

The rearrangement joins TRBV19 to TRBJ2-4; D is ambiguous. This CDR3 comprises 11 residues. V lost 6 bases, J lost 5 bases, and 5 bases lay in between. The germline gives CDR1 LNHDA, CDR2 SQIVND (reference sequence). In DNA form, the CDR3 reads TGTGCCAGTAGCCGAGAAAACATTCAGTACTTC. Residues: CASSRENIQYF.

The chain couples TRBV30 to TRBJ2-5, with 7 bases lining up with TRBD1. With the DNA end fitting TRBJ2-7 better, the J assignment may be wrong. Germline V gives CDR1 GTSNPN, CDR2 SVGIG (reference sequence). The CDR3 totals 14 residues. The CDR3 spells CAWSVAQGTYEQYF. CDR3 DNA: TGTGCCTGGAGTGTGGCACAGGGGACCTACGAGCAGTACTTC.

The chain combines TRBV2 with TRBJ1-2; D uncertain. The CDR3 is 15 residues long. Germline assignment: CDR1 SNHLY and CDR2 FYNNEI. Trimming cost V 4 bases and J 0 bases, with 12 bases left between them. The CDR3 loop is CASSARTGSNYGYTF. The CDR3 DNA reads TGTGCCAGCAGTGCCCGGACTGGGTCTAACTATGGCTACACCTTC.

This clone was counted a few times. The sample holds other DNA sequences that translate to the same CDR3. The chain links TRBV6-4 to TRBJ2-6; D may be TRBD2 (5 bases). The length of the CDR3 is 16 residues. Trimming removed 0 bases from V and 0 bases from J, with 6 bases in between. Germline-derived CDR1 and CDR2 are MRHNA and SNTAGT. In DNA form, the CDR3 reads TGTGCCAGCAGTGACTCGAGCGGCTCTGGGGCCAACGTCCTGACTTTC. This encodes CASSDSSGSGANVLTF.

There are many counts of this clone. This chain links TRBV7-8 with TRBJ2-1; 13 nucleotides align to TRBD2. The germline V gene encodes CDR1 SGHVS and CDR2 FQNEAQ. The CDR3 is made up of 16 amino acids. Losses at the gene ends were 1 base for V and 7 bases for J; bases not matched to a gene: 4. For the CDR3, the DNA is TGTGCCAGCAGCTTAGAACTAGCGGGAGGGCCGAATGAGCAGTTCTTC. Its translation: CASSLELAGGPNEQFF.

The rearrangement links TRBV28 to TRBJ2-7; 7 bases are shared with TRBD2. The CDR3 has 15 amino acids. Germline CDR1 is MDHEN and CDR2 is SYDVKM. The ends lost 5 bases at V and 2 bases at J; junction bases unmatched: 9. The CDR3: CASSVTSVPTYEQYF. CDR3 coding DNA: TGTGCCAGCAGTGTAACTAGCGTCCCCACCTACGAGCAGTACTTC. The full variable domain, completed using reference TRBV28 and TRBJ2-7, is DVKVTQSSRYLVKRTGEKVFLECVQDMDHENMFWYRQDPGLGLRLIYFSYDVKMKEKGDIPEGYSVSREKKERFSLILESASTNQTSMYLCASSVTSVPTYEQYFGPGTRLTVT.

The J gene is TRBJ2-1, the V gene TRBV27; either TRBD1 or TRBD2 may supply D (5 bases each). CDR3 length: 14 amino acids. Germline V gives CDR1 MNHEY, CDR2 SMNVEV (reference sequence). Deletions cut 2 bases from V and 8 bases from J, with 13 bases between. This CDR3 is CASSLGTYRHEQFF. The CDR3 DNA is TGTGCCAGCAGTTTAGGGACCTACCGCCATGAGCAGTTCTTC.

This clone has more than one count but fewer than ten. The chain has TRBV20-1 and TRBJ2-5; D ambiguous. This CDR3 has 11 amino acids. CDR1 and CDR2 (germline): DFQATT, SNEGSKA (reference sequence). Trimming removed 1 base at V and 5 bases at J, with 5 bases between. The CDR3 spells CSARGKETQYF. The CDR3 nucleotides are TGCAGTGCTAGAGGGAAGGAGACCCAGTACTTC.

This clone occurred a few times. This chain connects TRBV30 to TRBJ2-5; 10 bases fit TRBD1. The CDR3 loop spans 13 amino acids. Trimming at V came to 3 bases and at J to 5 bases, leaving 3 bases not matched to a gene. Germline CDR1 GTSNPN, CDR2 SVGIG (reference sequence). CDR3 protein: CAWSGQGVETQYF. CDR3 coding DNA: TGTGCCTGGAGCGGACAGGGGGTGGAGACCCAGTACTTC.

This clone was seen many times. The genes are TRBV15 and TRBJ2-5, with 10 bases fitting TRBD1. After removal of 4 bases from V and 4 bases from J, the junction contained 9 bases not matched to a gene. CDR3 size: 16 residues. CDR1 and CDR2 from the germline V gene are LNHNV and YYDKDF (reference sequence). This CDR3 is CATSIDSGTGAETQYF. In DNA form, the CDR3 reads TGTGCCACCAGCATAGATTCCGGGACAGGGGCAGAGACCCAGTACTTC.

This chain links TRBV5-4 with TRBJ2-7; TRBD2 aligns across 14 bases. With 1 base clipped from V and 6 bases from J, the junction kept 6 bases outside the gene matches. This CDR3 has 16 amino acids. CDR1 SGHNT and CDR2 YYREEE come from the germline V gene (reference sequence). The CDR3, as DNA: TGTGCCAGCAGCTTGAGGGGGACTAGCGGGAGAGGCGAGCAGTACTTC. This gives the protein CASSLRGTSGRGEQYF.

The CDR3: CATSRDTSSSYNEQFF. The DNA of the CDR3 is TGTGCCACCAGCAGAGACACTTCTAGCTCCTACAATGAGCAGTTCTTC. The rearrangement links TRBV15 to TRBJ2-1; no firm D call. The CDR3 is 16 amino acids. V was shortened by 0 bases and J by 0 bases, with 9 bases between the two germline ends. Germline V gene data show CDR1 as LNHNV and CDR2 as YYDKDF (reference sequence).

The V gene is TRBV11-3, the J gene TRBJ1-1, with D maybe TRBD1 (5 bases). Germline V gene data show CDR1 as SGHNT and CDR2 as YENEEA. The V end was cut by 7 bases, the J end by 2 bases, with 14 bases between. The CDR3 runs 14 residues. The CDR3, as DNA: TGTGCCAGCAAGATTACAGGTGTTAACACTGAAGCTTTCTTT. It specifies CASKITGVNTEAFF.

The sample holds a few counts of this clone. The chain employs TRBV5-1 and TRBJ1-2; 10 bases line up with TRBD1. CDR1 and CDR2 from the germline V gene are SGHRS and YFSETQ. The CDR3 is 15 residues long. J lost 3 bases, V lost 4 bases, and 6 bases had no gene match. This chain's CDR3 is CASSRGQGMDYGYTF. DNA for the CDR3: TGCGCCAGCAGCAGGGGACAGGGGATGGACTATGGCTACACCTTC.